The sample holds one count of the clone carrying this T cell receptor beta chain. What it recognizes is unknown. This sample is part of a study of CD8+ T cells in alopecia areata. The study, taken as a whole, reports: Resident alphabeta T-cell populations of normal skin are likewise subject to sequencing in scalp samples. TCRs were shared less clearly across patients than in mice, possibly for HLA-related reasons. Clonality in lesional scalp, especially alopecia totalis/universalis, exceeded that of normal scalp.

Investigators sorted PBMCs to obtain both CD4+ and CD8+ T cells. V shed 4 bases, J shed 2 bases, and the junction held 18 bases outside the gene matches. Germline V gene data show CDR1 as SQVTM and CDR2 as ANQGSEA. The CDR3 is 18 amino acids. RNA was isolated and reverse transcribed to cDNA, the sequencing template. Assay: immunoSEQ multiplex PCR; the TCRdb copy retains only in-frame clones and omits some. This table holds 150,000 or so clones, roughly 50% found once. V and J are TRBV29-1 and TRBJ2-3, with TRBD2 identical over 7 bases. The receptor was derived from a human donor in good health. The sequenced sample was CD4+ T cells sorted from blood. In nucleotides, the CDR3 is TGCAGCGTTGGACACGGTCTGGGGGAGGGAGTTTCCACAGATACGCAGTATTTT. Translated: CSVGHGLGEGVSTDTQYF.